This TCR beta chain was identified in a study of CD8+CD57+ T cells in acquired aplastic anemia. Using genomic DNA as the template, TCR beta VDJ and CDR3 profiling was carried out. TCRdb ran MiXCR on the reads and lists one entry per CDR3 protein. This sample has more than 150,000 distinct CDR3 sequences; roughly 50% occur once, and the top ten carry roughly 1.8%. The patients chosen for sequencing had shown expansion of CD8+CD57+ cells (detected by flow cytometry). Blood was sampled before the patients had received any therapy. V was pared by 6 bases and J by 8 bases, with 6 bases of the junction left unmatched. The CDR3 sequence is 15 residues long. Germline V gene sequence: CDR1 MGHDK, CDR2 SYGVNS.

This sequence joins TRBV25-1 and TRBJ1-6; TRBD1 matches at 11 bases. The sample taken for sequencing was sorted CD4+, CD8+, or CD8+CD57+ T cells (not recorded which) from PBMCs. The sequence came from a human donor with aplastic anemia. The CDR3 loop is CASSPAGQGDSPLHF. CDR3 nucleotides: TGTGCCAGCAGCCCCGCGGGACAGGGGGATTCACCCCTCCACTTT.